Sequencing of this T cell receptor beta chain was carried out in a study of Graves' ophthalmopathy and Graves' hyperthyroidism (dated by TCRdb to the late 2010s). Notes on the research overall: Peripheral blood was collected at initial diagnosis, prior to any treatment. In total, some 140 blood samples were TCR-sequenced: 40 to 45 ophthalmopathy, 75 hyperthyroidism and about 17 hyperthyroidism-to-ophthalmopathy patients. For training and testing, the 110 or so patients in the discovery cohort were randomly divided in a 7:3 ratio. For independent validation, a separate cohort was made up of some 18 hyperthyroidism patients plus 17 patients who later progressed from hyperthyroidism to ophthalmopathy. To explore V-J signatures that distinguish ophthalmopathy from hyperthyroidism, a discovery set of roughly 98 patients was enrolled, made up of 43 with ophthalmopathy and some 60 with stable hyperthyroidism. The study used signatures of the TCR beta repertoire to tell Graves' ophthalmopathy apart from Graves' hyperthyroidism and to predict which patients would progress to ophthalmopathy. In a handful of hyperthyroidism patients, the T-cell repertoire of thyroid tissue was compared with the T-cell repertoire of blood. Following sampling, methimazole starting at 30 mg daily was administered to hyperthyroidism patients, and high-dose intravenous methylprednisolone was administered to ophthalmopathy patients. Beyond this particular receptor, the publication reports: The 13-signature model separated ophthalmopathy from stable hyperthyroidism with 85% to 90% sensitivity and approximately 83% specificity in cross-validation, and 80%/75% in the test set. Most of the expanded thyroid clonotypes with a frequency above 0.001 were also detected in blood, and it was suggested that the thyroid immune response may be reflected by blood repertoires. Sample size was not predetermined statistically, and investigators were not blinded to group allocation. In validation, the model predicted ophthalmopathy progression with 55% to 71% sensitivity and approximately 75% specificity; around twelve predicted patients were CT-confirmed with GO in a median of about 6.1 months.

Hyperthyroidism was defined as stable when no progression to ophthalmopathy occurred within 18 months of follow-up. The hyperthyroidism patients were 18 to 65 years old and newly diagnosed, with a disease duration of less than 2 months. Patients with other autoimmune diseases, uncontrolled infections, pregnancy or lactation were excluded from the study. Diagnosis relied on clinical symptoms, serum thyroxine, TRAb, thyroid ultrasound and orbital computed tomography. PBMCs were isolated from roughly 10 ml of fresh peripheral blood by Ficoll-Paque density gradient centrifugation. Trizol reagent was used to extract the total RNA, and its quality was then checked on an Agilent 2100 Bioanalyzer. A word on this clonotype: Its specific antigen is unknown. No quality values exist for individual bases; no much larger clone is one base distant.

TCR beta CDR3 regions were amplified from RNA transcripts for repertoire sequencing. A first-round RT-PCR used HTBI primers with the Qiagen OneStep RT-PCR kit, followed by a second-round multiplex PCR, size selection and purification. Libraries were sequenced on an Illumina HiSeq2000 using paired-end 100 bp reads. In the source study's methods: Reads were processed with SOAPnuke, discarding reads with adapters, uncalled bases, mean Phred below 15, or no exact constant-primer or identifier match. COPE v1.2.5 was used to merge the high-quality paired reads. Clonotypes were defined as unique nucleotide sequences and were aligned to IMGT TRB V, D and J references using MiTCR v1.1. Only V-J combinations with frequency above 0.0001 were analysed, covering more than 99% of repertoires. A TCR clonal expansion and chaos score per V-J combination was defined as the ratio of F50 clonal expansion to chaos observed in the TCRdist matrix. Welch's t-statistics and random forest were used to reduce the features to about 14 V-J combinations, which were then used as input to a naive Bayes classifier. Thyroid-blood repertoire similarity was quantified with the Morisita-Horn index. TCRdb reran the public reads through fastp at Q25 and MiXCR, keeping productive beta chains. One record per CDR3 amino acid sequence lists the most common genes and DNA. None of the V and J calls come from the authors' own analysis; TCRdb made them. The sample table shows hundreds of thousands of distinct CDR3 sequences, and about 20% are seen once. The ten top clones hold roughly 6.9% of the sample.

From its cysteine to its phenylalanine, the CDR3 spans 14 amino acids. Only the CDR3 DNA is retained, 42 bases long and in frame from the first base. At the junction V is shortened by 2 bases and J by 6 bases, with 11 bases in between. The germline V gene gives CDR1 as MNHEY and CDR2 as SVGEGT. Sequencing was done on a sample of peripheral blood. Here the chain combines TRBV6-2 or TRBV6-3 and TRBJ1-5, and TRBD1 may be the D gene, going by 6 matching bases. This receptor was taken from a woman aged 18-35 years with stable Graves' hyperthyroidism. Some clones in this sample may be carry-over from other donors' samples. Donor details come from another sample of the same person, matched by shared clones. The sequenced DNA is TGTGCCAGCAGTTACCGTCGGGGGCCTCAGCCCCAGCATTTT. Translated, this gives CASSYRRGPQPQHF.